This T cell receptor beta chain is drawn from a study of graft-versus-host responses after intestinal transplantation (dated by TCRdb to 2020 to 2022). General notes on the study: The transplants that recipients received were multivisceral, liver-intestinal, or isolated intestinal. Of the roughly 24 intestinal transplant recipients enrolled in the cohort, one of whom was a retransplant, a few patients without pretransplant specimens were excluded. Rather than being sequenced by the commercial service, samples from three later patients were sequenced in-house on an Illumina MiSeq and processed with MiXCR. Every recipient was given anti-thymocyte globulin induction, then maintenance tacrolimus and steroids for about 3 years. A peak of at least 4% donor T cells among recipient peripheral blood mononuclear cells was the definition used for donor T cell macrochimerism. To identify alloreactive clones, pre-transplant mixed lymphocyte reaction products were sequenced and compared with unstimulated pre-transplant donor and recipient T cells. Bulk TCR-beta CDR3 sequencing was used to track graft-versus-host and host-versus-graft alloreactive T cell clones in the graft, circulation and bone marrow after intestinal transplantation. What the work shows at the level of the full study, not this receptor alone: GvH clones turned up in recipient bone marrow, with some appearing earlier in ileal mucosa or blood, a pattern consistent with an intestinal mucosal origin. Early after transplant, declines in HvG clones were associated with peak levels of circulating GvH clones. The conclusions were limited by the relatively low number and heterogeneity of the intestinal transplant patients. High GvH to HvG T cell clonal ratios were observed in the allografts of patients with donor T cell macrochimerism.

The germline V gene (reference sequence) specifies LNHNV as CDR1 and YYDKDF as CDR2. Germline trimming amounts to 2 bases on V and 5 bases on J, with 4 as the count of junction bases outside the gene matches. The CDR3 contains 14 residues, cysteine and phenylalanine counted. Here the CDR3 DNA is all that survives: 42 bases in frame from base 1. The time point label, read with the paper, signifies: cells obtained before transplantation from donor or recipient. CD3+CD4+ and CD3+CD8+ populations were FACS-sorted from unstimulated pre-transplant donor and recipient cells taken from spleen or lymph nodes. A remark on this clone: Its antigen remains undetermined. Base qualities were left out, and no much larger clone turns up one base away.

The library was prepared using the immunoSEQ multiplex PCR assay. For most patients, genomic DNA was isolated with the Qiagen DNeasy Blood and Tissue Kit and shipped frozen to Adaptive Biotechnologies for TCR sequencing. High-throughput TCR-beta CDR3 sequencing of genomic DNA from most patients was performed by Adaptive Biotechnologies. Regarding the original processing steps: TCR sequencing data were retrieved from Adaptive's ImmunoSEQ software for 18 patients, whereas a few other patients were processed with MiXCR and VDJtools. To correct CD4 versus CD8 sorting errors, sequences present in both subsets at a frequency ratio below 5:1 were removed. CDR3 nucleotide sequences shared between donor and recipient were removed because the origin of such sequences could not be assigned. To count as alloreactive, a clone needed at least 2-fold expansion over unstimulated cells and a minimum CFSE-low frequency of 0.002% (template counts) or 0.001% (read counts). Clones detected in sequenced pre-transplant spleen, lymph node, or MLR CFSE-low populations of the donor or recipient were defined as mappable. The cumulative frequency of alloreactive clones was calculated as a percentage of all sequences, weighted by copy number. Drawn from immuneACCESS, this table holds only the in-frame rearrangements with V and J called that TCRdb kept. Clones are partly lost; checked studies trace under half to an unresolved V gene and leave the rest unexplained. V and J calls and clone size are given by that table; D and trimming were obtained from the DNA. The sample table holds tens of thousands of clones, of which 90% to 95% were seen once. The top ten clones comprise 0.45% to 0.55% of the sample.

The chain is assembled from TRBV15 and TRBJ1-1, with TRBD1 identical over 8 junction bases. Specimen: unstimulated CD8+ T cells sorted from spleen or lymph node cells, collected before intestinal transplant. The sequence came from a human donor who received an intestinal transplant. The CDR3 reads CATSRRRGQTEAFF. The DNA sequence is TGTGCCACCAGCAGACGCAGGGGGCAGACTGAAGCTTTCTTT.